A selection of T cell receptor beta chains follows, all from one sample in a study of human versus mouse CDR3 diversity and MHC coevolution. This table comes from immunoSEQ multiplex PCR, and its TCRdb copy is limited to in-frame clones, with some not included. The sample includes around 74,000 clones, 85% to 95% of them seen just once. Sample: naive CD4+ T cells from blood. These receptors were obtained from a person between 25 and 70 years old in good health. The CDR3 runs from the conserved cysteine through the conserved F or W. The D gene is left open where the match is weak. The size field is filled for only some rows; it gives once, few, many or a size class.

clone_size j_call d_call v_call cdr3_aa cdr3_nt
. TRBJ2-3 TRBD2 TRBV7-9 CASSSQLTSGTDTQYF TGTGCCAGCAGCTCCCAATTGACTAGCGGCACAGATACGCAGTATTTT
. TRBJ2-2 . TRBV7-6 CASSFGLSGELFF TGTGCCAGCAGCTTTGGACTATCTGGGGAGCTGTTTTTT
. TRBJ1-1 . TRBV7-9 CASSPRLVSGGTEAFF TGTGCCAGCAGCCCCCGATTAGTTTCCGGGGGAACTGAAGCTTTCTTT
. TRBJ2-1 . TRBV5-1 CASSLGTDYNEQFF TGCGCCAGCAGCTTAGGGACTGACTACAATGAGCAGTTCTTC
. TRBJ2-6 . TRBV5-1 CASSKWTDLRSGANVLTF TGCGCCAGCAGCAAGTGGACAGATCTCCGCTCTGGGGCCAACGTCCTGACTTTC
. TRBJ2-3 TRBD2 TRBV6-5 CASAGTSGSKHTQYF TGTGCCAGCGCAGGTACTAGCGGGAGTAAGCATACGCAGTATTTT
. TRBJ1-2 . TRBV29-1 CSGSEGRDGYTF TGCAGCGGCTCGGAAGGTCGGGATGGCTACACCTTC
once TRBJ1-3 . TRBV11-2 CASSLVGDGNTIYF TGTGCCAGCAGCTTAGTAGGGGATGGAAACACCATATATTTT
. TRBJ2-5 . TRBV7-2 CASSLDWTRGETQYF TGTGCCAGCAGCTTAGACTGGACTAGGGGGGAGACCCAGTACTTC
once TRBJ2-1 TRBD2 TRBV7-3 CASSELAGPRSEQFF TGTGCCAGCAGCGAACTAGCGGGGCCACGGAGTGAGCAGTTCTTC
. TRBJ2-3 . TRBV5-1 CASSLGQGAGVGDTQYF TGCGCCAGCAGCCTGGGTCAGGGGGCGGGAGTCGGAGATACGCAGTATTTT
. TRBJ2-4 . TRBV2 CASQTGIAKNIQYF TGTGCCAGCCAGACAGGAATAGCCAAAAACATTCAGTACTTC
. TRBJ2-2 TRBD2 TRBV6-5 CASRGGRDTGELFF TGTGCCAGCCGGGGAGGGAGGGACACCGGGGAGCTGTTTTTT
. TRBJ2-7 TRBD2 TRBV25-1 CASRVCGGLETYEQYF TGTGCCAGCAGAGTATGTGGGGGACTAGAGACCTACGAGCAGTACTTC
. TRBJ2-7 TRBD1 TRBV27 CASSLKDRGKYEQYF TGTGCCAGCAGTTTGAAGGACAGGGGGAAGTACGAGCAGTACTTC
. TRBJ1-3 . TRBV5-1 CASSLGQTEGNTIYF TGCGCCAGCAGCTTGGGACAGACCGAAGGAAACACCATATATTTT
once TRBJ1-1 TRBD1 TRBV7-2 CASSSQGMGTEAFF TGTGCCAGCAGTTCACAGGGGATGGGCACTGAAGCTTTCTTT
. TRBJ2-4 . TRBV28 CASTPGVGLDIQYF TGTGCCAGCACCCCCGGGGTGGGGTTGGACATTCAGTACTTC
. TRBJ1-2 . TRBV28 CASSSPGVVVYTF TGTGCCAGCAGTTCGCCCGGGGTCGTCGTCTACACCTTC
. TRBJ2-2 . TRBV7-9 CASRRTGDRPNTGELFF TGTGCCAGCAGGCGAACGGGGGACCGACCGAACACCGGGGAGCTGTTTTTT
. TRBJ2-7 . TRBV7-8 CASSSAGTLLYEQYF TGTGCCAGCAGCTCTGCCGGGACTTTACTTTACGAGCAGTACTTC
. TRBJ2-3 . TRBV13 CASSPGTDTQYF TGTGCCAGCAGCCCGGGCACAGATACGCAGTATTTT
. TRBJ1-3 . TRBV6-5 CASSSGLLLSGNTIYF TGTGCCAGCAGTTCGGGACTCTTACTCTCTGGAAACACCATATATTTT
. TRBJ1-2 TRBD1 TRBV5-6 CASSFRDRGGGYTF TGTGCCAGCAGCTTCCGGGACAGGGGAGGAGGCTACACCTTC
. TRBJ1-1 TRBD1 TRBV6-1 CASSYNRGPTEAFF TGTGCCAGCAGTTATAACAGGGGGCCCACTGAAGCTTTCTTT
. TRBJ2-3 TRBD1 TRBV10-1 CATTPGQASTDTQYF TGCGCCACAACTCCGGGACAGGCGTCAACAGATACGCAGTATTTT
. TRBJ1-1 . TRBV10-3 CAISEAGLSEAFF TGTGCCATCAGTGAGGCAGGGTTATCTGAAGCTTTCTTT
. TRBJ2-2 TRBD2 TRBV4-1 CASSQAASRGGTGELFF TGCGCCAGCAGCCAAGCCGCCAGTCGGGGGGGCACCGGGGAGCTGTTTTTT
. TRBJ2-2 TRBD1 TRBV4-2 CASSPTGADTGELFF TGTGCCAGCAGCCCGACAGGGGCCGACACCGGGGAGCTGTTTTTT
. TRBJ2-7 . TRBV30 CAWKPPGRGLAYEQYF TGTGCCTGGAAGCCTCCCGGGCGGGGTTTGGCCTACGAGCAGTACTTC
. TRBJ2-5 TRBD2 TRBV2 CASTLGRAGETQYF TGTGCCAGCACTCTCGGGAGGGCGGGAGAGACCCAGTACTTC
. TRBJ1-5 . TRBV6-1 CASKVQGFQQPQHF TGTGCCAGCAAAGTACAGGGTTTTCAGCAGCCCCAGCATTTT
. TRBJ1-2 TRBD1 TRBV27 CASSSRDRDGYTF TGTGCCAGCAGTTCGCGGGACAGGGACGGCTACACCTTC
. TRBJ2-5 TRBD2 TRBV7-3 CASSDPGEGTQYF TGTGCCAGCAGCGACCCGGGGGAGGGGACCCAGTACTTC
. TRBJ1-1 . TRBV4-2 CASSQDRIRVPEAFF TGTGCCAGCAGCCAAGATCGGATCCGGGTCCCTGAAGCTTTCTTT
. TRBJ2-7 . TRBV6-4 CASSDVMGGLHYEQYF TGTGCCAGCAGTGACGTTATGGGGGGACTCCACTACGAGCAGTACTTC
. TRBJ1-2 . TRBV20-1 CSARGRDGYTF TGCAGTGCTAGGGGCAGGGATGGCTACACCTTC
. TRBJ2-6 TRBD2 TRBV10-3 CAIRGGLGSFSGANVLTF TGTGCCATCAGGGGGGGACTAGGAAGCTTCTCTGGGGCCAACGTCCTGACTTTC
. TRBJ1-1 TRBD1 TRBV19 CASGAGGKGTEAFF TGTGCCAGTGGTGCAGGGGGGAAGGGGACTGAAGCTTTCTTT
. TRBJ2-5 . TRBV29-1 CSVVRFGETQYF TGCAGCGTTGTCAGATTCGGGGAGACCCAGTACTTC
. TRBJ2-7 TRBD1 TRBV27 CASSLSRRQGGRSDEQYF TGTGCCAGCAGTTTATCCAGGCGACAGGGCGGAAGATCGGACGAGCAGTACTTC
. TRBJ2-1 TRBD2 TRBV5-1 CASSSKTSGVYNEQFF TGCGCCAGCAGCTCAAAGACTAGCGGGGTTTACAATGAGCAGTTCTTC
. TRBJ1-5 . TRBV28 CASSLALMSKGGGSNQPQHF TGTGCCAGCAGTTTGGCCTTAATGTCGAAAGGGGGAGGGAGCAATCAGCCCCAGCATTTT
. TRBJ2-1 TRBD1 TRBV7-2 CASSPDRGAYNEQFF TGTGCCAGCAGCCCGGACAGGGGTGCATACAATGAGCAGTTCTTC
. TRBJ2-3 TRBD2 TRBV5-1 CASSPLAGGVATDTQYF TGCGCCAGCAGCCCACTAGCGGGGGGGGTAGCCACAGATACGCAGTATTTT
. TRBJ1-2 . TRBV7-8 CASSLVPQGGTGYTF TGTGCCAGCAGCTTAGTACCACAGGGTGGTACTGGCTACACCTTC